The entry below gives a single T cell receptor beta chain sequence along with its context. Its antigen is still unknown. No per-base quality is available; no much larger clone lies one base away. The germline V gene specifies MNHEY as CDR1 and SVGAGI as CDR2. The germline ends are 12 bases apart after V is trimmed by 0 bases and J by 7 bases. The CDR3 numbers 15 residues from cysteine through phenylalanine. The CDR3 DNA has 45 bases and is translated from base 1. This sample stems from a study of cytomegalovirus exposure and HLA in healthy donors (dated by TCRdb to the late 2010s). Some background on the complete study: An earlier analysis of roughly 570 of the donors reported over 250 Gb of sequence data and 117 million unique TCR beta sequences obtained from approximately 180 million T cells. An early release covering 500 to 750 HLA-typed donors comprised 250 to 350 gigabases of sequencing data and around 86 million unique TCR sequences. The genetic ancestry cluster associated with self-reported Caucasian donors included roughly four fifths of the 300 to 450 genotyped donors. The study was designed to test whether signatures of past pathogen exposure could be identified by cataloging public T cell receptors. Using immunosequencing, the study profiled T cell repertoires from 666 subjects and related those repertoires to cytomegalovirus serostatus. Along with the approximately 620-subject first cohort, a separate validation cohort of over a hundred different subjects was used. To predict cytomegalovirus infection status, the study combined high-throughput TCR immunosequencing, statistical association of individual TCRs with disease status, and machine learning. A later analysis re-examined previously published TCR beta repertoires from over 500 donors and added high-resolution HLA genotyping to investigate patterns of TCR occurrence. The later analysis used no new phenotypic data to find candidate immune exposures, relying instead on TCR beta sequences and their occurrence across donors. To decide whether each TCR beta V gene segment behaved as functional or pseudogenic, an earlier analysis of approximately 590 of the donors relied on high-throughput TCR beta sequencing. Alongside the repertoire data, information on donor age, sex, ethnicity and CMV serostatus was compiled. In a later genetic analysis, genome-wide SNP genotypes for about three fifths of the 666 donors were used, and that subset was treated as a discovery cohort. All discovery cohort repertoires had been generated using a single sequencing platform. Both class I and class II loci were covered by HLA typing, at four-digit resolution. Typing coverage differed by locus: A, B, C, DRB1 and DQB1 were typed in roughly 620-640 donors, DQA1 in roughly 500, DPA1 in around 610, and DPB1 in just under 490. About five DR-DQ haplotypes were handled as single units for association and clustering, since linkage in the cohort was strong. Among some 410 genotyped donors of the cohort, an average of approximately 200,000 unique TCR beta nucleotide sequences was sequenced per donor, of which 15% to 20% were non-productive. Broad study findings and their caveats: Roughly 17 rarely observed V segments, including chromosome 9 orphons, were excluded from the earlier analysis of some 590 of the donors because counts were too low. A later analysis found that TCR association rates varied across HLA loci, with DRB1 alleles showing the most associated TCRs and HLA-C alleles the fewest. The authors suggested that the approach could potentially be generalized to other disease states and immunological phenotypes. When HLA alleles, especially DR and DQ, strongly co-occurred, attributing TCR associations to individual alleles was difficult. For the cohort, immune exposure information was limited to CMV serostatus. An earlier analysis of approximately 600 of the donors showed that most TCR beta V segments appeared in productive rearrangements either about 87% or about 30% of the time, which broadly matched IMGT annotations. A total of roughly 160 TCR beta chains were listed by the study as associated with cytomegalovirus. A further reported finding was that TCR beta sequences accurately predicted the HLA-A and HLA-B alleles for most subjects in the first cohort. A group of highly shared sequence variants was considered likely to be a technical artifact of the sequencing pipeline. According to a later analysis, most CMV-associated TCR beta chains appeared to be HLA-restricted, and the HLA associations seemed to be driven largely by CMV exposure. According to a later genetic analysis, donors in an Asian-associated ancestry cluster had fewer N-insertions in productive TCRs than the roughly 700-donor mean. In a later analysis, HLA-associated TCR beta chains were found to be more clonally expanded and to have lower generation probabilities than equally common non-associated chains. Correlated functional status among segregating V segments might be attributable to linkage disequilibrium, but an unknown experimental factor could not be ruled out. Most TCR sequences were seen in very few donors, while some public TCRs were found in many individuals. Only TCR beta chains were sequenced in this cohort, and the absence of alpha or paired-chain data limited detectable features. Presence/absence analyses assumed roughly uniform sequencing depth across donors, an assumption that may not hold. In a later genetic analysis, a missense DCLRE1C variant was associated with V-gene and J-gene trimming of TCR beta chains, and the association was replicated in an independent cohort. Some IMGT-functional V segments, including TRBV6-2 and TRBV6-3, could not be distinguished by the 87-base-pair reads and were therefore excluded. Because HLA typing was unavailable for some donors at each locus, only the typed subset was used in association tests. In a later analysis, some 17,000 TCR beta sequences were associated with specific HLA alleles at a false discovery rate of 0.05. The classifier was reported to diagnose cytomegalovirus status with high specificity and sensitivity in both the original cohort and the validation cohort. In a later analysis, several top co-occurrence clusters were reported to appear linked to parvovirus B19, influenza, CMV and Epstein-Barr virus. A few of the identified cytomegalovirus-associated TCR beta chains were confirmed in vitro to be specific for cytomegalovirus antigens.

Libraries were constructed by the immunoSEQ multiplex PCR assay. The multiplex PCR relied on a mix of 60 forward primers for TCR Vbeta segments and 13 reverse primers for TCR Jbeta segments. Amplification of the CDR3 region of rearranged TCR beta genes was performed with a multiplex PCR assay on genomic DNA. The amplified TCR beta libraries were sequenced on the Illumina HiSeq System as 87-base-pair reads. The authors' pipeline ran thus. A later analysis counted about 80 million unique TCR beta chains across the 666 repertoires, and 10 million to 12 million of these chains were shared by at least two donors. A nearest-neighbor algorithm error-corrected the raw reads and collapsed the reads into unique sequences, merging closely related sequences to remove PCR and sequencing errors. To assign V, D and J gene segments, CDR3 sequences were aligned to IMGT reference sequences. For a sequence to be retained, a match of at least six nucleotides to both a V gene segment and a J gene segment was required. Rearrangements were called productive when the CDR3 lacked stop codons and stayed in frame with V and J; all others were non-productive. Following IMGT convention, CDR3 was defined as the stretch from the second conserved V-encoded cysteine to the conserved J-encoded phenylalanine. The earlier analysis of 450 to 750 of the donors excluded any sequence lacking an unambiguous match to a single V gene segment. In an earlier analysis of a few hundred of the donors, V segments were called functional above 56.7% productive rearrangements and were called segregating when the between-donor standard deviation exceeded 5%. A statistical classification framework was built for diagnosing cytomegalovirus status from the catalog of TCR beta chain sequences. In a later analysis, V and J genes were assigned by comparing TCR nucleotide sequences against IMGT/GENE-DB human TR gene sequences. Using the TCRdist pipeline, a later analysis assigned CDR3 sequences along with most-parsimonious VDJ recombination scenarios. In a later analysis, each TCR beta chain was defined by its CDR3 amino acid sequence together with its V-gene family, and reads without a unique V-gene family were excluded. As a way to deal with suspected cross-contamination and a sequencing artifact, a later analysis dropped 450 to 600 nucleotide sequences that were highly shared and had low generation probability. A later analysis calculated a clonal expansion index for each public chain from normalized within-repertoire ranks of inferred template counts. In a later analysis, generation probabilities were computed with a VDJ recombination model fitted to out-of-frame rearrangements, and the resulting probabilities were checked against IGoR. In a later analysis, TCR-TCR, TCR-HLA and TCR-CMV co-occurrence was scored with hypergeometric tests, and a repertoire-size bias correction was applied to TCR pairs. False discovery rates were estimated in a later analysis by permuting HLA or CMV assignments 20 times. A later analysis grouped co-occurring TCRs with DBSCAN, adding TCRdist sequence similarity when clustering within HLA-allele-positive subsets. Co-occurrence clustering excluded repertoires with fewer than 30,000 or more than 120,000 public chains, plus five with anomalous nucleotide sharing. TCRdb limited this immuneACCESS table to in-frame rearrangements with V and J called. A share of clones is missing; checked studies link under half to unresolved V genes, and the rest is unexplained. Clone size and V and J calls were adopted from that table, with D and trimming inferred from the DNA. The sample includes 110,000 or so clones, with 82% observed a single time. The top ten clonotypes cover around 2.6% of the sample.

In total, over 600 healthy bone marrow donors made up the cohort. At the time of sampling, every cohort member was nominally healthy, though immune exposures that went unrecorded were likely present. The donor was CMV seronegative and belonged to the group of 352 seronegative cohort members. Every donor gave a peripheral blood sample, and the peripheral blood mononuclear cells from that sample were used for TCR beta sequencing. The Qiagen DNeasy Blood Extraction Kit was used to extract genomic DNA from the blood cell samples. The sequence came from a woman under 30 in good health and CMV-seronegative. The material sequenced was PBMCs. The V gene is TRBV6-5 and the J gene is TRBJ2-2; the D segment could be TRBD1, given 5 matching bases. The CDR3: CASSYSNGAGGELFF. At the DNA level, the sequence is TGTGCCAGCAGTTACTCGAATGGGGCTGGCGGGGAGCTGTTTTTT.